Shown below are 18 T cell receptor beta chains from a single sample sequenced in a study of beta chain features in type 1 diabetes. cDNA synthesis used the whole RNA isolate, giving expressed TCRB sequences. Produced via immunoSEQ multiplex PCR; TCRdb's table is partial and in-frame only. The data hold 130,000 or so clones, with roughly 9.7% observed a single time. Sequencing was carried out using central memory CD4+ T cells from blood. The receptor set was obtained from a woman aged 35 to 49 in good health.

This clone was observed many times. The chain couples TRBV18 to TRBJ1-6; D is ambiguous. The CDR3 runs to 14 residues. Germline CDR1 is KGHSH and CDR2 is LQKENI. V dropped 4 bases and J dropped 9 bases, with 13 bases sitting between them. CDR3 DNA: TGTGCCAGCTCACGCGGGTCCGAAGGTTCACCCCTCCACTTT. Protein product: CASSRGSEGSPLHF.

At least ten counts were recorded for this clone. This chain joins TRBV5-1 and TRBJ1-5; TRBD1 matches 7 bases. CDR1 is SGHRS, CDR2 YFSETQ, per germline. Trimming at V came to 3 bases and at J to 3 bases, leaving 3 bases not matched to a gene. The CDR3 has 14 amino acids. Here the CDR3 DNA reads TGCGCCAGCAGCTCGGGACAGAACAATCAGCCCCAGCATTTT. Encoded protein: CASSSGQNNQPQHF.

The chain recombines TRBV2 with TRBJ2-3, with D maybe TRBD1 (5 bases). Germline V lookup: CDR1 SNHLY, CDR2 FYNNEI. Deletions cut 5 bases from V and 4 bases from J, with 10 bases between. The CDR3 totals 13 residues. As DNA, the CDR3 is TGTGCCAGCAGTACAGGTTCCGCAGATACGCAGTATTTT. It is translated as CASSTGSADTQYF.

The rearrangement uses TRBV5-1 and TRBJ2-3; D unclear. Trimming took 4 bases from V and 6 from J, leaving 21 bases between them. Germline CDR1 and CDR2: SGHRS and YFSETQ. The CDR3 sequence is 16 residues long. The CDR3 bases are TGCGCCAGCAGCAAAAGTCCGGCGAACAGAGAGGATACGCAGTATTTT. Translated, it gives CASSKSPANREDTQYF.

This clone was seen a few times. The chain links TRBV4-3 to TRBJ2-7, with D possibly being TRBD2 (5 bases). Trimming cost V 3 bases and J 6 bases, with 12 bases left between them. This CDR3 comprises 13 residues. Germline assignment: CDR1 LGHNA and CDR2 YSLEER. The CDR3 region is CASSHGGRSEQYF. The CDR3 bases are TGCGCCAGCAGCCATGGAGGACGCAGCGAGCAGTACTTC.

This clone was observed a few times. The chain combines TRBV5-1 with TRBJ2-7, with 9 bases aligning to TRBD2. This CDR3 has 14 residues. Germline V CDR1 and CDR2: SGHRS, YFSETQ. The J segment lost 2 bases and the V segment lost 0 bases, leaving 0 bases of the junction unmatched. The CDR3 sequence: CASSLASGAYEQYF. As DNA, the CDR3 is TGCGCCAGCAGCTTGGCTAGCGGGGCCTACGAGCAGTACTTC.

Details on this clone: The sample carries other DNA sequences with the same CDR3. This chain links TRBV2 with TRBJ1-1, with 7 bases lining up with TRBD1. V shed 8 bases and J 0 bases; nucleotides not matched to a gene: 3. This CDR3 comprises 13 residues. Germline assignment: CDR1 SNHLY and CDR2 FYNNEI. This CDR3 reads CASSGQMNTEAFF. CDR3 nucleotide sequence: TGTGCCAGCTCGGGACAGATGAACACTGAAGCTTTCTTT.

In this sample, this clone turned up a few times. The CDR3 loop is CASRTSGGYEQYF. CDR3 nucleotide sequence: TGTGCCAGCAGGACTAGCGGGGGTTACGAGCAGTACTTC. The chain is built from TRBV25-1 and TRBJ2-7; 12 nucleotides agree with TRBD2. V gave up 6 bases and J gave up 4 bases; unmatched junction bases: 1. The V gene's germline CDR1 is MGHDK and CDR2 SYGVNS. CDR3 length: 13 amino acids.

This clone was seen a handful of times. The chain combines TRBV19 with TRBJ2-2; D perhaps matches TRBD1 (5 bases). Trimming stripped 2 bases from V and 0 bases from J, with 10 bases between. In germline, CDR1 is LNHDA, CDR2 SQIVND (reference sequence). CDR3 size: 16 residues. As DNA, the CDR3 is TGTGCCAGTAGTATACTTAGGGGATCGAACACCGGGGAGCTGTTTTTT. Protein: CASSILRGSNTGELFF.

The chain uses TRBV4-3 and TRBJ2-5, with 8 positions matching TRBD2. The V segment lost 1 base and the J segment 0 bases; nucleotides outside the gene matches: 13. This CDR3 comprises 19 residues. CDR1 and CDR2 (germline): LGHNA, YSLEER. The CDR3 here is CASSQGAGGGSKHQETQYF. In DNA form, the CDR3 reads TGCGCCAGCAGCCAAGGGGCGGGAGGCGGTAGCAAACACCAAGAGACCCAGTACTTC.

The chain uses TRBV5-1 and TRBJ1-5, with D unclear. Germline assignment: CDR1 SGHRS and CDR2 YFSETQ. V was trimmed by 0 bases and J by 2 bases, leaving 9 bases between them. This CDR3 contains 15 residues. The CDR3 nucleotides read TGCGCCAGCAGCTTGGGAGGGTTCGGCAATCAGCCCCAGCATTTT. Its translation: CASSLGGFGNQPQHF. Using reference TRBV5-1 and TRBJ1-5 for the parts outside the CDR3, the full variable domain is KAGVTQTPRYLIKTRGQQVTLSCSPISGHRSVSWYQQTPGQGLQFLFEYFSETQRNKGNFPGRFSGRQFSNSRSEMNVSTLELGDSALYLCASSLGGFGNQPQHFGDGTRLSIL.

V usage is TRBV6-5 and J usage is TRBJ2-5; tentatively, D is TRBD2 (6 bases). Germline CDR1 is MNHEY and CDR2 is SVGAGI. The CDR3 runs to 15 residues. The ends were cut back, 2 bases at V and 3 bases at J, with 13 bases in the middle. This chain's CDR3 is CASSYTGSGEETQYF. The CDR3 bases are TGTGCCAGCAGTTACACCGGGAGCGGAGAAGAGACCCAGTACTTC.

This clone was counted between two and nine times. The CDR3 DNA reads TGTGCCAGTAGTATAGGGACAGGGTTGTCTGGGGCCAACGTCCTGACTTTC. Translating it yields CASSIGTGLSGANVLTF. The V and J genes are TRBV19 and TRBJ2-6; TRBD1 matches 8 bases. CDR1 LNHDA and CDR2 SQIVND come from the germline V gene (reference sequence). J was trimmed by 1 base and V by 1 base; bases with no gene match: 3. The CDR3 totals 17 residues.

The rearrangement joins TRBV29-1 to TRBJ1-1; the D gene is possibly TRBD1 (6 bases). Trimming shortened V by 4 bases and J by 2 bases, and 8 bases separated the two germline ends. Germline CDR1 and CDR2: SQVTM and ANQGSEA. This CDR3 comprises 12 residues. The CDR3 region has the DNA TGCAGCGTTGGGACAGCTAACACTGAAGCTTTCTTT. Its translation: CSVGTANTEAFF.

This clone was recorded at least ten times. V gene TRBV2 combines with J gene TRBJ2-1; D is undetermined. The CDR3 loop spans 13 amino acids. Germline V gives CDR1 SNHLY, CDR2 FYNNEI. Trimming removed 2 bases from V and 5 bases from J, with 7 bases in between. The CDR3 region is CASSESRDNEQFF. The DNA for the CDR3 is TGTGCCAGCAGTGAATCACGGGACAATGAGCAGTTCTTC.

This clone was seen a handful of times. The chain joins TRBV6-5 to TRBJ2-7; tentative D call: TRBD2 (6 bases). This CDR3 is built from 11 residues. Germline CDR1 MNHEY, CDR2 SVGAGI. V was trimmed by 6 bases and J by 8 bases, leaving 11 bases between them. The CDR3 sequence is CASSPGVQQYF. In nucleotides, the CDR3 is TGTGCCAGCAGCCCGGGGGTTCAGCAGTACTTC.

The chain is built from TRBV9 and TRBJ1-1; D not resolved. The germline V gene has CDR1 SGDLS and CDR2 YYNGEE. V lost 0 bases and J 0 bases, leaving 6 bases between the germline ends. The CDR3 runs 14 residues. The CDR3 sequence: CASSVDPLNTEAFF. In nucleotides, the CDR3 is TGTGCCAGCAGCGTAGATCCGTTGAACACTGAAGCTTTCTTT.

For this clone: This same CDR3 is encoded by further DNA sequences in the sample. V is TRBV4-3 and J is TRBJ2-3; 11 nucleotides align to TRBD2. J gave up 0 bases and V 4 bases, and 3 bases lay outside the gene matches. Looked up from germline, CDR1 is LGHNA and CDR2 is YSLEER. The CDR3 has 16 amino acids. Here the CDR3 reads CASSRTSGGSTDTQYF. The CDR3 coding sequence is TGCGCCAGCAGCCGTACTAGCGGGGGTAGCACAGATACGCAGTATTTT.